The 21 T cell receptor beta chains reported below all come from one sample, sequenced in a study of blood T cell repertoires in COVID-19. Assay used: immunoSEQ multiplex PCR; TCRdb lists only in-frame clones, some missing. This sample carries about 190,000 clones, about 88% of them seen once, and the ten largest clones take around 1.9%. Sequencing was carried out using peripheral blood. The receptors were sampled from a man between 70 and 80 years old with active or convalescent COVID-19.

The J gene is TRBJ2-5, the V gene TRBV9; D might be TRBD2 (5 bases). Trimming stripped 0 bases from V and 0 bases from J, with 15 bases between. The germline gives CDR1 SGDLS, CDR2 YYNGEE. The CDR3 length is 17 residues. CDR3 in amino acids: CASSVGRAERYQETQYF. The CDR3 DNA reads TGTGCCAGCAGCGTAGGCCGAGCGGAGAGATACCAAGAGACCCAGTACTTC.

The chain employs TRBV5-5 and TRBJ2-7; 11 bases match TRBD2. The CDR3 spans 15 residues. V lost 4 bases, J lost 1 base, and 4 bases stayed unmatched. Germline CDR1 reads SGHKS; CDR2 reads YYEKEE (reference sequence). The CDR3 coding sequence is TGTGCCAGCAGCCCCCCTAGCGGGAGGTCCTACGAGCAGTACTTC. It translates to CASSPPSGRSYEQYF. Using reference TRBV5-5 and TRBJ2-7 for the parts outside the CDR3, the full variable domain is DAGVTQSPTHLIKTRGQQVTLRCSPISGHKSVSWYQQVLGQGPQFIFQYYEKEERGRGNFPDRFSARQFPNYSSELNVNALLLGDSALYLCASSPPSGRSYEQYFGPGTRLTVT.

This clone was recorded only once. The chain joins TRBV5-6 to TRBJ2-5, with 8 nucleotides matching TRBD1. Germline V gene lookup returns CDR1 SGHDT and CDR2 YYEEEE. V was clipped by 7 bases and J by 2 bases; unmatched bases: 10. The CDR3 sequence is 15 residues long. In DNA form, the CDR3 reads TGTGCCAGCGCCGATGACAGGGGTCCTCAAGAGACCCAGTACTTC. Its translation is CASADDRGPQETQYF.

This clone was detected only once. The CDR3 nucleotides read TGTGCCAGCAGCCCCACTCCGGGACAGGGGCTACATGAGCAGTTCTTC. Translated, it gives CASSPTPGQGLHEQFF. The chain joins TRBV7-9 to TRBJ2-1, with TRBD1 matching 10 bases. Germline loops: CDR1 SEHNR, CDR2 FQNEAQ (reference sequence). CDR3 size: 16 residues. Trimming cost V 5 bases and J 8 bases; bases outside gene matches: 12.

V gene TRBV7-9 combines with J gene TRBJ1-4, with D perhaps matching TRBD1 (5 bases). The CDR3 spans 17 residues. Germline V gene data show CDR1 as SEHNR and CDR2 as FQNEAQ (reference sequence). V lost 1 base, J lost 3 bases, and 15 bases lay in between. This CDR3 reads CASSLGSNQGSNEKLFF. CDR3 nucleotide sequence: TGTGCCAGCAGCTTAGGAAGTAATCAGGGATCTAATGAAAAACTGTTTTTT.

V is TRBV27 and J is TRBJ1-5; D perhaps matches TRBD1 (6 bases). The CDR3 totals 18 residues. V lost 4 bases to trimming and J lost 5 bases, with 24 bases between them. From germline, CDR1 is MNHEY and CDR2 SMNVEV (reference sequence). The DNA of the CDR3 is TGTGCCAGCAGTTCCCGGGCCCCGGGCACGGGGGGCCATCAGCCCCAGCATTTT. Protein: CASSSRAPGTGGHQPQHF.

V gene TRBV4-1 combines with J gene TRBJ1-5, with 8 positions matching TRBD1. This CDR3 has 15 amino acids. V trimming: 2 bases; J trimming: 6 bases; junction bases outside the gene matches: 6. CDR1 MGHRA and CDR2 YSYEKL come from the germline V gene. CDR3 region: CASSQNQGASQPQHF. The CDR3 nucleotides read TGCGCCAGCAGCCAAAATCAGGGGGCCAGTCAGCCCCAGCATTTT.

V gene TRBV5-1 combines with J gene TRBJ1-2; D is possibly TRBD1 (5 bases). V gave up 4 bases and J gave up 0 bases, with 13 bases separating them. CDR3 length: 15 residues. CDR1 is SGHRS, CDR2 YFSETQ, per germline. The CDR3 DNA follows: TGCGCCAGCAGCCCCGGAGAAGGGGCTAACTATGGCTACACCTTC. Encoded protein: CASSPGEGANYGYTF.

The chain carries TRBV6-1 and TRBJ2-1; the match to TRBD2 covers 9 bases. CDR1 and CDR2 (germline): MNHNS, SASEGT. Losses at the gene ends were 3 bases for V and 1 base for J; bases not matched to a gene: 7. This CDR3 comprises 17 residues. CDR3 sequence (DNA): TGTGCCAGCAGTGAGTCCTCTAGCGGGATTTCCTACAATGAGCAGTTCTTC. Translated: CASSESSSGISYNEQFF.

The genes are TRBV16 and TRBJ2-1; 8 positions match TRBD1. The trim removed 6 bases at V and 4 bases at J, leaving 5 bases unmatched. The germline CDR1 and CDR2 sequences are KGHSY and FQNENV. The CDR3 has 14 amino acids. In nucleotides, the CDR3 is TGTGCCAGCAGACCCGGACAGGGTTACAATGAGCAGTTCTTC. The encoded protein is CASRPGQGYNEQFF.

Turning to this clone: Other DNA variants within this sample encode the same CDR3. J is TRBJ1-5 and V is TRBV7-2; D not resolved. Germline CDR1 SGHTA, CDR2 FQGNSA. The germline V and J ends were trimmed by 5 bases and 2 bases, with 10 bases remaining between them. CDR3 length: 14 residues. The CDR3 protein is CASSPGGGNQPQHF. The CDR3 region has the DNA TGTGCCAGCAGCCCCGGAGGAGGCAATCAGCCCCAGCATTTT.

This chain connects TRBV6-5 to TRBJ2-7; perhaps TRBD2 as D (5 bases). Germline V gives CDR1 MNHEY, CDR2 SVGAGI. The V and J ends lost 6 bases and 6 bases respectively, with 15 bases between them. The CDR3 runs to 13 residues. The chain's CDR3 is CASREWRPGEQYF. The DNA of the CDR3 is TGTGCCAGCAGGGAGTGGAGGCCGGGCGAGCAGTACTTC.

The V gene is TRBV2, the J gene TRBJ2-3; D might be TRBD2 (7 bases). Trimming removed 6 bases from V and 0 bases from J, with 10 bases in between. The CDR3 totals 14 residues. Germline V gives CDR1 SNHLY, CDR2 FYNNEI. Written as DNA, the CDR3 is TGTGCCAGCAGAGGGGGACTAAGCACAGATACGCAGTATTTT. Translation: CASRGGLSTDTQYF.

The rearrangement links TRBV27 to TRBJ1-6; 9 bases map to TRBD1. With V trimmed by 5 bases and J by 9 bases, 5 bases remained unmatched. The germline V gene has CDR1 MNHEY and CDR2 SMNVEV (reference sequence). This CDR3 has 14 amino acids. CDR3 protein: CASSQTGGTSPLHF. The CDR3 DNA is TGTGCCAGCAGTCAGACAGGGGGTACTTCACCCCTCCACTTT.

This chain's CDR3 is CAITTSGAQQFF. The DNA for the CDR3 is TGTGCCATCACCACTAGCGGGGCCCAGCAGTTCTTC. The genes are TRBV10-3 and TRBJ2-1, with TRBD2 matching over 10 bases. This CDR3 contains 12 residues. V gave up 7 bases and J gave up 11 bases; unmatched junction bases: 5. Germline values: CDR1 ENHRY, CDR2 SYGVKD.

This clone was detected once. CDR3 residues: CASSEAWAAQETQYF. CDR3 nucleotide sequence: TGTGCCAGCAGTGAAGCATGGGCCGCCCAAGAGACCCAGTACTTC. The chain carries TRBV25-1 and TRBJ2-5; no firm D call. Looked up from germline, CDR1 is MGHDK and CDR2 is SYGVNS. The CDR3 is 15 residues long. Trimming removed 2 bases at V and 1 base at J, with 11 bases between. Full variable domain (rest looked up from reference TRBV25-1 and TRBJ2-5): EADIYQTPRYLVIGTGKKITLECSQTMGHDKMYWYQQDPGMELHLIHYSYGVNSTEKGDLSSESTVSRIRTEHFPLTLESARPSHTSQYLCASSEAWAAQETQYFGPGTRLLVL.

The chain employs TRBV9 and TRBJ2-7, with 7 bases matching TRBD2. The germline V gene has CDR1 SGDLS and CDR2 YYNGEE. This CDR3 is built from 14 residues. J gave up 4 bases and V 0 bases, and 4 bases lay outside the gene matches. The CDR3 loop is CASSVASAGYEQYF. CDR3 sequence (DNA): TGTGCCAGCAGCGTAGCTTCAGCGGGGTACGAGCAGTACTTC.

The V gene is TRBV5-1, the J gene TRBJ2-5; D might be TRBD2 (6 bases). Germline CDR1 is SGHRS and CDR2 is YFSETQ. V lost 0 bases to trimming and J lost 5 bases, with 17 bases between them. This CDR3 has 16 residues. The CDR3 DNA reads TGCGCCAGCAGCTTGGGAGGAGGGGTTAATGTTGAGACCCAGTACTTC. This codes for CASSLGGGVNVETQYF.

The J gene is TRBJ2-7, the V gene TRBV7-9; maybe TRBD2 (6 bases). CDR1 is SEHNR, CDR2 FQNEAQ, per germline (reference sequence). The ends were cut back, 4 bases at V and 2 bases at J, with 15 bases in the middle. This CDR3 is built from 15 residues. Here the CDR3 reads CASSSWVGGTYEQYF. As DNA, the CDR3 is TGTGCCAGCAGCTCCTGGGTCGGGGGAACCTACGAGCAGTACTTC.

The gene calls are TRBV19 and TRBJ1-1, with 8 positions matching TRBD1. CDR3 length: 14 residues. Losses at the gene ends were 5 bases for V and 4 bases for J; bases not matched to a gene: 6. The V gene's germline CDR1 is LNHDA and CDR2 SQIVND (reference sequence). The CDR3 reads CASSPGTGGTEAFF. In DNA form, the CDR3 reads TGTGCCAGTAGTCCGGGGACAGGTGGCACTGAAGCTTTCTTT.

The J gene is TRBJ2-5, the V gene TRBV27, with 7 positions matching TRBD2. The germline V gene has CDR1 MNHEY and CDR2 SMNVEV (reference sequence). V lost 5 bases, J lost 4 bases, and 16 bases stayed unmatched. CDR3 length: 17 residues. In DNA form, the CDR3 reads TGTGCCAGCAGTGTTTCGGGACTAAATCCCCCTCGAGAGACCCAGTACTTC. Translating it yields CASSVSGLNPPRETQYF.